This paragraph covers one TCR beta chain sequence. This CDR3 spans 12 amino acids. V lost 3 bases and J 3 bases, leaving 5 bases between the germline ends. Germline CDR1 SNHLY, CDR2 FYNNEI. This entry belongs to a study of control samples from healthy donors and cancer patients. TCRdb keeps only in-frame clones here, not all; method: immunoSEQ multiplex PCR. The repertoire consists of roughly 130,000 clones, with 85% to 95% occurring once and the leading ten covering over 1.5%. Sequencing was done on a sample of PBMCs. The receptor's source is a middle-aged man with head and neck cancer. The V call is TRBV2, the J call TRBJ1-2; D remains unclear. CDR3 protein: CASSELYYGYTF. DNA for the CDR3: TGTGCCAGCAGTGAGTTGTACTATGGCTACACCTTC.